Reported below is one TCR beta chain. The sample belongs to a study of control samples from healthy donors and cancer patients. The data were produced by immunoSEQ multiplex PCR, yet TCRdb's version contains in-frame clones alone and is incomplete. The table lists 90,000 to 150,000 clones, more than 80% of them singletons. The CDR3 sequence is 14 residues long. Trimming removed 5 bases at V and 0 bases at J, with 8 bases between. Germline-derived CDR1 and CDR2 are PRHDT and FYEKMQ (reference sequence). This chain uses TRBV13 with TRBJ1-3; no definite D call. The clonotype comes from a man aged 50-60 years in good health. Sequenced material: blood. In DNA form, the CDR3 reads TGTGCCAGCAGCCGACGCGGCTCTGGAAACACCATATATTTT. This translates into CASSRRGSGNTIYF.